A single T cell receptor beta chain is shown here with its context. Authors' processing steps: From reference gene primer amplification, estimates of nucleated cell counts were derived. The repertoire was sequenced with immunoSEQ multiplex PCR; TCRdb's copy has only in-frame clones and lacks some. The V and J calls and the clone size are those of that table, but D and trimming were determined from the DNA. The repertoire has fewer than 150,000 clones, about 78% of them found once; the top ten carry approximately 10%. Germline V lookup: CDR1 SGHDN, CDR2 FVKESK. CDR3 size: 12 residues. V lost 6 bases, J lost 6 bases, and 12 bases lay in between. This entry comes from a study of blood T cell repertoires in COVID-19. Whole-study context: Samples representing acute and convalescent COVID-19 were sourced from the United States, Italy and Spain. PBMCs, B-cell-depleted T cells, or T cells were the source of the cDNA or gDNA that made up the material.

Sequencing was carried out using peripheral blood. The chain carries TRBV14 and TRBJ2-7, with D maybe TRBD1 (6 bases). This TCR derives from a man aged 60-69 years who had recovered from COVID-19. This CDR3 is CASRDRSGEQYF. In DNA form, the CDR3 reads TGTGCCAGCAGAGACAGGTCTGGCGAGCAGTACTTC.